Following are 15 T cell receptor beta chains from one sample sequenced in a study of shared clonotypes between healthy human individuals. Using immunoSEQ multiplex PCR, the repertoire was profiled, and TCRdb retains in-frame clones only, with some absent. The sample shows around 980,000 clones, about 84% of them seen only once. Sequenced: memory CD4+ T cells from PBMCs. Specified subset: CD45RA-negative fraction. The receptors originated from a man aged 18 to 30 in good health. Some clones in this sample may be carry-over from other donors' samples.

This clone is a singleton in its sample. This chain connects TRBV10-2 to TRBJ1-2, with 8 bases identical to TRBD1. Germline CDR1 WSHSY, CDR2 SAAADI. The CDR3 runs to 16 residues. J gave up 5 bases and V 3 bases, and 11 bases lay outside the gene matches. Written as DNA, the CDR3 is TGCGCCAGCAGTGACCGAATCTGGACAGGGAATTATGGCTACACCTTC. Its protein product is CASSDRIWTGNYGYTF.

The chain employs TRBV18 and TRBJ2-1; TRBD1 matches 12 bases. The V gene's germline CDR1 is KGHSH and CDR2 LQKENI. With 6 bases clipped from V and 8 bases from J, the junction kept 14 bases outside the gene matches. The CDR3 extends over 17 amino acids. CDR3: CASSSGTGGAWVDEQFF. CDR3 coding DNA: TGTGCCAGCTCTTCCGGGACAGGGGGCGCTTGGGTCGATGAGCAGTTCTTC.

This sequence joins TRBV28 and TRBJ1-1; D is uncertain. The germline V gene has CDR1 MDHEN and CDR2 SYDVKM. V shed 6 bases and J shed 0 bases, with 8 bases lying between them. CDR3 length equals 13 residues. The CDR3 bases are TGTGCCAGCAGGATGCAAGTGAACACTGAAGCTTTCTTT. This codes for CASRMQVNTEAFF.

DNA of the CDR3: TGTGCCAGCTTGGGACAGGGAGCAACTAATGAAAAACTGTTTTTT. Amino acid sequence: CASLGQGATNEKLFF. This chain uses TRBV28 with TRBJ1-4; 9 nucleotides line up with TRBD1. The CDR3 loop spans 15 amino acids. The trim removed 8 bases at V and 0 bases at J, leaving 4 bases unmatched. Germline V gene lookup returns CDR1 MDHEN and CDR2 SYDVKM.

The sample holds a few counts of this clone. CDR3 DNA sequence: TGCAGCGTAGAACAGAAACAGGGGTCCACTGAAGCTTTCTTT. It translates to CSVEQKQGSTEAFF. The chain joins TRBV29-1 to TRBJ1-1, with TRBD1 matching 7 bases. CDR3 length: 14 residues. Unmatched junction bases numbered 11, after V lost 6 bases and J lost 4 bases. In germline, CDR1 is SQVTM, CDR2 ANQGSEA.

This clone was observed a few times. V usage is TRBV21-1 and J usage is TRBJ2-2; TRBD2, the D gene given by the table, was not confirmed from the DNA. TRBV21-1 is a listed pseudogene. The CDR3 runs 16 residues. CDR3 DNA: TGTGCCAGCAGCAAGGGGATGGGGCGGGGCACCGGGGAGCTGTTTTTT. Amino acids: CASSKGMGRGTGELFF.

This chain uses TRBV14 with TRBJ2-5, with D uncertain. In germline, CDR1 is SGHDN, CDR2 FVKESK. The CDR3 runs to 13 residues. With 0 bases removed from V and 2 bases from J, the gap between germline ends came to 4 bases. CDR3 sequence reads: CASSQDRQETQYF. The CDR3 region has the DNA TGTGCCAGCAGCCAAGATCGGCAAGAGACCCAGTACTTC.

The V call is TRBV28, the J call TRBJ1-3; D call uncertain. The ends were cut back, 4 bases at V and 8 bases at J, with 12 bases in the middle. This CDR3 has 13 amino acids. The germline V gene encodes CDR1 MDHEN and CDR2 SYDVKM. The CDR3, as DNA: TGTGCCAGCAGTTCCCTCTGGAGGGACACCATATATTTT. As protein: CASSSLWRDTIYF.

J is TRBJ2-1 and V is TRBV7-2; tentatively, D is TRBD1 (5 bases). Germline V gene sequence: CDR1 SGHTA, CDR2 FQGNSA. The CDR3 has 13 residues. Deletions cut 6 bases from V and 5 bases from J, with 11 bases between. CDR3 sequence reads: CASRSLDNNEQFF. The CDR3 coding sequence is TGTGCCAGCAGAAGTTTGGACAACAATGAGCAGTTCTTC.

The sample holds a few counts of this clone. The CDR3 sequence is CASSSSGRRKTQYF. CDR3 DNA: TGTGCCAGCAGTTCGAGCGGGAGAAGGAAGACCCAGTACTTC. The chain has TRBV28 and TRBJ2-5; 8 nucleotides agree with TRBD2. Germline loops: CDR1 MDHEN, CDR2 SYDVKM. The CDR3 covers 14 residues. V trimming: 4 bases; J trimming: 6 bases; junction bases outside the gene matches: 7. The variable domain in full, with the rest retrieved from reference TRBV28 and TRBJ2-5, is DVKVTQSSRYLVKRTGEKVFLECVQDMDHENMFWYRQDPGLGLRLIYFSYDVKMKEKGDIPEGYSVSREKKERFSLILESASTNQTSMYLCASSSSGRRKTQYFGPGTRLLVL.

This clone was detected once. The rearrangement uses TRBV7-2 and TRBJ2-7, with unresolved D. The CDR3 runs 15 residues. CDR1 SGHTA and CDR2 FQGNSA come from the germline V gene. Trimming took 2 bases from V and 3 from J, leaving 14 bases between them. Written as DNA, the CDR3 is TGTGCCAGCAGCTTAAGGAGTCCCCTGGACTACGAGCAGTACTTC. This sequence encodes CASSLRSPLDYEQYF.

This clone appeared many times. The rearrangement uses TRBV4-1 and TRBJ1-1; 7 bases line up with TRBD1. From germline, CDR1 is MGHRA and CDR2 YSYEKL. The J segment lost 0 bases and the V segment lost 3 bases, leaving 4 bases of the junction unmatched. This CDR3 is built from 15 residues. The CDR3 sequence is CASSQTGQLNTEAFF. The DNA for the CDR3 is TGCGCCAGCAGCCAGACGGGACAGCTGAACACTGAAGCTTTCTTT.

The CDR3 is CASSWGLANYNEQFF. CDR3 DNA: TGTGCCAGCAGTTGGGGACTAGCGAACTACAATGAGCAGTTCTTC. The rearrangement joins TRBV6-6 to TRBJ2-1, with TRBD2 matching over 10 bases. Germline V gene sequence: CDR1 MNHNY, CDR2 SVGAGI (reference sequence). The CDR3 length is 15 residues. Unmatched junction bases numbered 3, after V lost 4 bases and J lost 3 bases.

In DNA form, the CDR3 reads TGTGCCAGTAGTCCCCGACAGGGGATTTCGAGCAATCAGCCCCAGCATTTT. Protein product: CASSPRQGISSNQPQHF. The chain has TRBV19 and TRBJ1-5; TRBD1 aligns across 8 bases. This CDR3 region has 17 residues. In germline, CDR1 is LNHDA, CDR2 SQIVND (reference sequence). The V and J ends lost 5 bases and 1 base, in that order; junction bases with no gene match: 10. Looking up the rest from reference TRBV19 and TRBJ1-5 gives the full variable domain: DGGITQSPKYLFRKEGQNVTLSCEQNLNHDAMYWYRQDPGQGLRLIYYSQIVNDFQKGDIAEGYSVSREKKESFPLTVTSAQKNPTAFYLCASSPRQGISSNQPQHFGDGTRLSIL.

This chain joins TRBV4-1 and TRBJ1-2, with D possibly being TRBD1 (6 bases). Per germline, CDR1 MGHRA and CDR2 YSYEKL. This CDR3 has 17 residues. Trimming removed 0 bases at V and 2 bases at J, with 16 bases between. The CDR3 region is CASSQDPLGRGNYGYTF. CDR3 DNA: TGCGCCAGCAGCCAAGATCCCCTTGGCAGGGGAAACTATGGCTACACCTTC.